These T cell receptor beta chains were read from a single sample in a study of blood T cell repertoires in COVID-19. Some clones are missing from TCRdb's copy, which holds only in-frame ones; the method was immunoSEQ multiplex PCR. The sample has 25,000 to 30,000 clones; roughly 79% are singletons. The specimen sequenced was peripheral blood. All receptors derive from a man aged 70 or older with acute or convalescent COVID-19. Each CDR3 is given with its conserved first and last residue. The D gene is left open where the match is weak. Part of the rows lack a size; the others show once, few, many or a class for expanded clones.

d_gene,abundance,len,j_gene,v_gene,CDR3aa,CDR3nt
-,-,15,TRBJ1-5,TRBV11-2,CASSPTRGGNQPQHF,TGTGCCAGCAGCCCCACGAGAGGAGGAAATCAGCCCCAGCATTTT
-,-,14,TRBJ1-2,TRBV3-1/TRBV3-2,CASSLDGALYGYTF,TGTGCCAGCAGCCTAGACGGAGCTTTATATGGCTACACCTTC
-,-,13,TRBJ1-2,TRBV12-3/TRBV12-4,CASREPGVSGYTF,TGTGCCAGCAGAGAGCCCGGGGTCTCGGGCTACACCTTC
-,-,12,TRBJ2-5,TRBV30,CACTQYQETQYF,TGTGCTTGCACCCAGTACCAAGAGACCCAGTACTTC
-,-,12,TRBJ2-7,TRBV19,CASRERGHEQYF,TGTGCCAGTAGGGAAAGGGGCCACGAGCAGTACTTC
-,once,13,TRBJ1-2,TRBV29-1,CSVPVQEDYGYTF,TGCAGCGTCCCTGTACAGGAAGACTATGGCTACACCTTC
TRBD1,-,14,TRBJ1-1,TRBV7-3,CASSAQGGNTEAFF,TGTGCCAGCAGCGCTCAGGGGGGCAACACTGAAGCTTTCTTT
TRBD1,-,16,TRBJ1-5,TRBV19,CASSIAYRGFLQPQHF,TGTGCCAGTAGTATTGCTTACAGGGGTTTTCTTCAGCCCCAGCATTTT
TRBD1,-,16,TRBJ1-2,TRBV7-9,CASSLGSSPRGRGYTF,TGTGCCAGCAGCTTGGGCTCCTCACCCAGGGGGCGGGGCTACACCTTC
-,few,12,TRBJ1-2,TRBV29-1,CSVDKQGDGYTF,TGCAGCGTTGACAAACAGGGTGACGGCTACACCTTC
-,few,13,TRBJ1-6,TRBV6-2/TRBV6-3,CASSFDSNSPLHF,TGTGCCAGCAGTTTTGACAGTAATTCACCCCTCCACTTT
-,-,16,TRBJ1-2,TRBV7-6,CASSLVTEGRLYGYTF,TGTGCCAGCAGCTTAGTGACGGAGGGCAGACTCTATGGCTACACCTTC
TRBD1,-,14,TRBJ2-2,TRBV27,CASSRRQGTGELFF,TGTGCCAGCAGTAGAAGACAGGGCACCGGGGAGCTGTTTTTT
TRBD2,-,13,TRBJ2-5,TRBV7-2,CASSRLAEGTQYF,TGTGCCAGCAGCCGACTAGCGGAAGGGACCCAGTACTTC